The source of this T cell receptor (beta chain) is a study of cytomegalovirus exposure and HLA in healthy donors. Remarks on this clone: Its antigen is still unknown.

Trimming cost V 0 bases and J 9 bases, with 10 bases left between them. CDR3 length: 13 residues. Germline assignment: CDR1 SGHRS and CDR2 YFSETQ. 13 Jbeta primers and 60 Vbeta primers were used for the PCR. Only in-frame clones appear in the TCRdb table, and some are missing; sequencing was by immunoSEQ multiplex PCR. The data show over 150,000 clones, approximately 80% seen once. Study observations and caveats: Cytomegalovirus status was reportedly diagnosed by the classifier with high specificity and sensitivity. It has been reported that TCR beta sequences accurately predicted the HLA-A and HLA-B alleles of most subjects. DRB1 had the most TCR associations and HLA-C the fewest, a later analysis found, with rates varying by HLA locus.

Sample: PBMCs. This receptor was obtained from a man younger than 45 in good health and CMV-seropositive. The genes are TRBV5-1 and TRBJ2-4; D is uncertain. CDR3 in DNA: TGCGCCAGCAGCTTGGATTTAGTCGGCATTCAGTACTTC. Translated, it gives CASSLDLVGIQYF. Looking up the rest from reference TRBV5-1 and TRBJ2-4 gives the full variable domain: KAGVTQTPRYLIKTRGQQVTLSCSPISGHRSVSWYQQTPGQGLQFLFEYFSETQRNKGNFPGRFSGRQFSNSRSEMNVSTLELGDSALYLCASSLDLVGIQYFGAGTRLSVL.